Below are 5 T cell receptor beta chains sequenced from a single sample in a study of blood T cell repertoires in COVID-19. Repertoires were generated with immunoSEQ multiplex PCR, while TCRdb's copy carries only in-frame clones and drops some. The data show 180,000 or so clones, roughly 88% seen once. Sequencing input: PBMCs or T cells enriched from blood (not recorded which). Receptors originate from a woman aged 55-69 years who had recovered from COVID-19.

The rearrangement links TRBV5-8 to TRBJ2-1; TRBD1 might be the D (6 bases). Trimming took off 0 bases at V and 0 bases at J, with 7 bases between the two ends. Germline CDR1 and CDR2: SGHTS and YDEGEE. There are 15 residues in the CDR3. CDR3 amino acids: CASSLVGGSYNEQFF. CDR3 bases: TGTGCCAGCAGCTTGGTAGGGGGCTCCTACAATGAGCAGTTCTTC.

This chain links TRBV30 with TRBJ2-5, with TRBD2 as a possible D gene (5 bases). V gave up 3 bases and J gave up 5 bases, with 16 bases separating them. The germline CDR1 and CDR2 sequences are GTSNPN and SVGIG (reference sequence). CDR3 length equals 14 residues. This CDR3 reads CAWRRTGMMETQYF. CDR3 bases: TGTGCCTGGAGGCGGACTGGGATGATGGAGACCCAGTACTTC.

This chain links TRBV19 with TRBJ2-3; perhaps TRBD2 as D (6 bases). This CDR3 has 16 residues. Germline V gives CDR1 LNHDA, CDR2 SQIVND (reference sequence). With 5 bases removed from V and 6 bases from J, the gap between germline ends came to 21 bases. The DNA for the CDR3 is TGTGCCAGTAGTTCTCGGGACTCCCGACGTTTGGATACGCAGTATTTT. It yields the protein CASSSRDSRRLDTQYF.

The gene calls are TRBV4-1 and TRBJ2-6, with unresolved D. This CDR3 comprises 16 residues. Trimming shortened V by 1 base and J by 0 bases, and 7 bases separated the two germline ends. In germline, CDR1 is MGHRA, CDR2 YSYEKL. The CDR3 nucleotides are TGCGCCAGCAGCCAAGTCCCGCGCTCTGGGGCCAACGTCCTGACTTTC. Translation gives CASSQVPRSGANVLTF.

V gene TRBV5-1 combines with J gene TRBJ2-7; 9 positions match TRBD1. CDR1 and CDR2 (germline): SGHRS, YFSETQ. V shed 0 bases, J shed 5 bases, and the junction held 6 bases outside the gene matches. This CDR3 comprises 15 residues. The chain's CDR3 is CASSLEGQGIHEQYF. The CDR3 DNA reads TGCGCCAGCAGCTTGGAGGGACAGGGTATCCACGAGCAGTACTTC.